The present TCR beta chain was sequenced within a study of CD8 T cells in ankylosing spondylitis. It was by quantitative 5'-RACE with molecular barcodes that TCR beta libraries were made. TCRdb passed the 5' RACE reads through MiXCR, listing each CDR3 protein once. The sample carries some 200,000 distinct CDR3 sequences, more than 10% recorded once. V lost 0 bases to trimming and J lost 3 bases, with 12 bases between them. In germline, CDR1 is DFQATT, CDR2 SNEGSKA (reference sequence). This CDR3 has 15 amino acids. General study results and limits: Characteristic, it appeared, of ankylosing spondylitis blood was a TCR beta motif of about eight highly homologous variants. From matched ankylosing spondylitis synovial fluid, disease-linked clones were reportedly recovered at significantly enriched levels. Certain motif variants had earlier appeared in reactive arthritis synovial fluid and blood.

Remarks on this clonotype: Its target is not known.

V is TRBV20-1 and J is TRBJ1-5; no firm D call. The sequenced sample consisted of blood, either unsorted or a sorted T cell fraction (not recorded which). This TCR derives from a male donor with ankylosing spondylitis or in good health (not recorded which). CDR3 DNA: TGCAGTGCTAGAGATCCGTACAGCCTCAATCAGCCCCAGCATTTT. Its protein is CSARDPYSLNQPQHF.